Listed here are 12 T cell receptor beta chains from one sample, sequenced in a study of human T cells and chemical hapten exposure. Each CDR3 protein gets one entry after TCRdb re-called the RACE reads with MiXCR. There are around 130,000 distinct CDR3 sequences in the sample; approximately 8.3% occur only once, and roughly 1.8% lies in the top ten. Time point given: healthy volunteer bleed at 2 weeks. It was from unfractionated whole blood that total RNA was extracted. The sequenced sample was whole blood. The receptor source for this set is a male donor in good health. Some clones in this sample may be carry-over from other donors' samples.

This clonotype showed up just a few times. This rearrangement joins TRBV3-1 to TRBJ2-7, with 8 bases aligning to TRBD1. The CDR3 covers 13 residues. CDR1 and CDR2 from the germline V gene are LGHDT and YNNKEL (reference sequence). With V trimmed by 5 bases and J by 7 bases, 7 bases remained unmatched. CDR3 residues: CASSLDRVEEQYF. The CDR3 DNA reads as TGTGCCAGCAGCTTGGACAGGGTTGAAGAGCAGTACTTC.

The chain has TRBV13 and TRBJ2-3, with 8 bases fitting TRBD1. V lost 5 bases to trimming and J lost 3 bases; unmatched junction nucleotides: 10. Germline V lookup: CDR1 PRHDT, CDR2 FYEKMQ (reference sequence). This CDR3 has 16 residues. CDR3 amino acids: CASSPRTGRMTDTQYF. The DNA for the CDR3 is TGTGCCAGCAGCCCGAGGACAGGGCGGATGACAGATACGCAGTATTTT. Using reference TRBV13 and TRBJ2-3 for the parts outside the CDR3, the full variable domain is AAGVIQSPRHLIKEKRETATLKCYPIPRHDTVYWYQQGPGQDPQFLISFYEKMQSDKGSIPDRFSAQQFSDYHSELNMSSLELGDSALYFCASSPRTGRMTDTQYFGPGTRLTVL.

The genes are TRBV9 and TRBJ2-5; 12 bases fit TRBD2. Germline V gene data show CDR1 as SGDLS and CDR2 as YYNGEE. The CDR3 extends over 16 amino acids. Trimming took 4 bases from V and 2 from J; bases not matched to a gene: 6. The CDR3 is CASSFSSGGDQETQYF. As DNA, the CDR3 is TGTGCCAGCAGCTTTTCTAGCGGGGGGGATCAAGAGACCCAGTACTTC.

This chain connects TRBV4-1 to TRBJ1-4; 8 bases line up with TRBD1. CDR1 and CDR2 (germline): MGHRA, YSYEKL. The CDR3 runs to 16 residues. V was pared by 0 bases and J by 8 bases, with 8 bases of the junction left unmatched. CDR3 in amino acids: CASSQDRAGGREKLFF. Written as DNA, the CDR3 is TGCGCCAGCAGCCAAGATCGGGCAGGGGGCAGGGAAAAACTGTTTTTT.

This clonotype turned up a few times. CDR3 nucleotides: TGTGCCAGCAGCCCCTGGAACACTGAAGCTTTCTTT. As protein: CASSPWNTEAFF. The chain couples TRBV14 to TRBJ1-1; D gene uncertain. The V gene lost 4 bases and the J gene lost 1 base, with 4 bases spanning the gap. The CDR3 is 12 residues long. From germline, CDR1 is SGHDN and CDR2 FVKESK.

The CDR3 bases are TGTGCCAGCAGCGACAGGGGAAGCAATCAGCCCCAGCATTTT. Translation: CASSDRGSNQPQHF. J is TRBJ1-5 and V is TRBV6-5, with TRBD1 identical over 8 bases. Germline V gene data show CDR1 as MNHEY and CDR2 as SVGAGI. V lost 6 bases and J lost 1; bases outside the gene matches: 2. The CDR3 extends over 14 amino acids.

This chain joins TRBV25-1 and TRBJ1-6, with D hard to call. The CDR3 contains 13 residues. CDR1 is MGHDK, CDR2 SYGVNS, per germline. Trimming shortened V by 2 bases and J by 5 bases, and 4 bases separated the two germline ends. Here the CDR3 reads CASSEQDNSPLHF. CDR3 in DNA: TGTGCCAGCAGTGAACAGGATAATTCACCCCTCCACTTT.

This clonotype was seen a few times. This sequence joins TRBV5-5 and TRBJ1-2; a weak D match, TRBD1 (5 bases). V was shortened by 0 bases and J by 2 bases, with 11 bases between the two germline ends. The CDR3 covers 15 residues. Germline V lookup: CDR1 SGHKS, CDR2 YYEKEE (reference sequence). The CDR3, as DNA: TGTGCCAGCAGCTTGGGGCCGGGGGGGAACTATGGCTACACCTTC. It is translated as CASSLGPGGNYGYTF. The whole variable domain, remainder taken from reference TRBV5-5 and TRBJ1-2, is DAGVTQSPTHLIKTRGQQVTLRCSPISGHKSVSWYQQVLGQGPQFIFQYYEKEERGRGNFPDRFSARQFPNYSSELNVNALLLGDSALYLCASSLGPGGNYGYTFGSGTRLTVV.

This clonotype was found many times. The chain links TRBV20-1 to TRBJ1-6; D ambiguous. The V gene lost 1 base and the J gene lost 5 bases, with 9 bases spanning the gap. Germline CDR1 reads DFQATT; CDR2 reads SNEGSKA (reference sequence). The CDR3 sequence is 14 residues long. CDR3 sequence: CSARVDTNNSPLHF. The CDR3 DNA reads as TGCAGTGCTAGAGTAGACACCAATAATTCACCCCTCCACTTT.

Here the CDR3 reads CASSQEHYGTGELFF. The DNA of the CDR3 is TGCGCCAGCAGCCAAGAACACTATGGCACCGGGGAGCTGTTTTTT. This chain joins TRBV4-3 and TRBJ2-2; D is uncertain. Germline CDR1 reads LGHNA; CDR2 reads YSLEER. The ends were cut back, 0 bases at V and 4 bases at J, with 9 bases in the middle. This CDR3 has 15 residues.

The rearrangement uses TRBV10-3 and TRBJ2-3; TRBD1 aligns across 8 bases. CDR1 and CDR2 (germline): ENHRY, SYGVKD. Losses at the gene ends were 2 bases for V and 0 bases for J; bases not matched to a gene: 1. The CDR3 covers 15 residues. The CDR3 reads CAISEGQGSTDTQYF. CDR3 nucleotide sequence: TGTGCCATCAGTGAGGGACAGGGTAGCACAGATACGCAGTATTTT.

This clonotype was counted between two and nine times. The chain is built from TRBV9 and TRBJ2-3; 12 nucleotides align to TRBD2. CDR3 size: 19 residues. The germline V gene encodes CDR1 SGDLS and CDR2 YYNGEE. With 2 bases clipped from V and 6 bases from J, the junction kept 16 bases outside the gene matches. The CDR3 DNA follows: TGTGCCAGCAGCGTGGAAATCGGGGCTAGCGGGGGGGCCGTGGATACGCAGTATTTT. Translating it yields CASSVEIGASGGAVDTQYF.